This TCR beta chain was profiled in a study of cytomegalovirus exposure and HLA in healthy donors (dated by TCRdb to 2016 to 2017). About the study as a whole: An earlier analysis of several hundred of the donors reported more than 250 Gb of sequence data and 117 million unique TCR beta sequences from 190 million or so T cells. An early release covering approximately 600 HLA-typed donors comprised 250 to 350 gigabases of sequencing data and around 86 million unique TCR sequences. Among the roughly 400 genotyped donors, roughly 80% belonged to the genetic ancestry cluster associated with self-reported Caucasian donors. The study aimed to test whether cataloging public T cell receptors could reveal signatures of past pathogen exposure. The study profiled the T cell repertoires of around 700 subjects by immunosequencing and related them to cytomegalovirus serostatus. In addition to the first cohort of 666 subjects, a separate validation cohort of approximately 130 different subjects was used. To predict cytomegalovirus infection status, the study brought together high-throughput TCR immunosequencing, statistical association of individual TCRs with disease status, and machine learning. A later analysis re-examined previously published TCR beta repertoires from roughly 650 donors and added high-resolution HLA genotyping to investigate patterns of TCR occurrence. Rather than drawing on any new phenotypic data, the later analysis identified candidate immune exposures from TCR beta sequences and the way those sequences occurred across donors. An earlier analysis of roughly 600 of the donors used high-throughput TCR beta sequencing to judge whether each TCR beta V gene segment behaved as functional or pseudogenic. Donor age, sex, ethnicity and CMV serostatus were compiled alongside the repertoire data. A later genetic analysis took genome-wide SNP genotypes for about 65% of the 666 donors and used that subset as a discovery cohort. All discovery cohort repertoires had been generated on a single sequencing platform. HLA typing covered class I and class II loci at four-digit resolution. Typing coverage varied by locus: roughly 620-640 donors for A, B, C, DRB1 and DQB1; roughly 500 for DQA1; about 570 for DPA1; roughly 470 for DPB1. Because of strong linkage in the cohort, four to six DR-DQ haplotypes were treated as single units for association and clustering. Across around 400 genotyped donors of the cohort, an average of about 220,000 unique TCR beta nucleotide sequences per donor were sequenced, and roughly 20% of those sequences were non-productive. Study-wide findings and limitations: Immune exposure information for the cohort was limited to CMV serostatus. Compared with equally common non-associated chains, HLA-associated TCR beta chains in a later analysis were more clonally expanded and had lower generation probabilities. Because HLA typing was unavailable for some donors at each locus, only the typed subset was used in association tests. According to a later genetic analysis, donors in an Asian-associated ancestry cluster had fewer N-insertions in productive TCRs than the approximately 630-donor mean. In both the original and validation cohorts, the classifier was reported to diagnose cytomegalovirus status with high specificity and sensitivity. Broadly in line with IMGT annotations, most TCR beta V segments showed up in productive rearrangements about 87% or about 30% of the time in an earlier analysis of several hundred of the donors. In a later analysis, over 15,000 TCR beta sequences were associated with specific HLA alleles at a false discovery rate of 0.05. This cohort had only TCR beta chains sequenced, and the lack of alpha or paired-chain data limited which features could be detected. In a later analysis, the rate of TCR association differed among HLA loci, with DRB1 alleles having the most associated TCRs and HLA-C alleles having the fewest. Because the 87-base-pair reads could not distinguish some IMGT-functional V segments, including TRBV6-2 and TRBV6-3, those segments were excluded. Linkage disequilibrium might explain the correlated functional status among segregating V segments, but an unknown experimental factor could not be excluded. In a later analysis, several top co-occurrence clusters were reported to appear linked to parvovirus B19, influenza, CMV and Epstein-Barr virus. A few of the identified cytomegalovirus-associated TCR beta chains were confirmed in vitro to be specific for cytomegalovirus antigens. It was suggested by the authors that the approach could potentially be generalized to other disease states and immunological phenotypes. When HLA alleles, especially DR and DQ, strongly co-occurred, attributing TCR associations to individual alleles was difficult. While some public TCRs were present in many individuals, most TCR sequences turned up only very rarely across donors. A later analysis found that most CMV-associated TCR beta chains appeared HLA-restricted, with HLA associations seemingly driven largely by CMV exposure. In the study, roughly 160 TCR beta chains were listed as associated with cytomegalovirus. A further reported finding was that TCR beta sequences accurately predicted the HLA-A and HLA-B alleles for most subjects in the first cohort. Roughly uniform sequencing depth across donors was assumed in presence/absence analyses, although this assumption may not hold. An association between a missense DCLRE1C variant and V-gene and J-gene trimming of TCR beta chains was found in a later genetic analysis and replicated in an independent cohort. Because counts were too low, some 17 rarely observed V segments, including chromosome 9 orphons, were left out of the earlier analysis of a few hundred of the donors. A group of highly shared sequence variants was considered likely to be a technical artifact of the sequencing pipeline.

The cohort was made up of approximately 700 healthy bone marrow donors. Cohort members were all nominally healthy when sampled, although unrecorded immune exposures were likely present. The donor tested CMV seropositive, placing the donor among the 290 or so seropositive members of the cohort. Every donor gave a peripheral blood sample, and the peripheral blood mononuclear cells from that sample were used for TCR beta sequencing. The Qiagen DNeasy Blood Extraction Kit was used to extract genomic DNA from the blood cell samples. The germline V end is reduced by 3 bases and the J end by 5 bases; junction bases left unmatched: 8. CDR1 and CDR2 are drawn from the germline V gene: SGDLS, YYNGEE. Taken from cysteine to phenylalanine, the CDR3 has 15 residues. Just the 45-base CDR3 DNA is kept, in frame starting at base 1. As concerns this clone: No antigen is known for it. No base quality values were provided; no much bigger clone lies one nucleotide off.

Libraries were prepared through the immunoSEQ multiplex PCR assay. For the multiplex PCR, a mixture combining 60 forward primers for TCR Vbeta segments and 13 reverse primers for TCR Jbeta segments was used. Amplification of the CDR3 region of rearranged TCR beta genes was performed with a multiplex PCR assay on genomic DNA. On the Illumina HiSeq System, the amplified TCR beta libraries were sequenced as 87-base-pair reads. Concerning the study's data processing: Across the 600 to 700 repertoires, a later analysis counted tens of millions of unique TCR beta chains, about 10 million of which were shared by at least two donors. Raw reads were error-corrected and collapsed into unique sequences by a nearest-neighbor algorithm in which closely related sequences were merged to remove PCR and sequencing errors. V, D and J gene segments were assigned by aligning CDR3 sequences to IMGT reference sequences. For a sequence to be retained, a match of at least six nucleotides was required to both a V gene segment and a J gene segment. A rearrangement counted as productive if the CDR3 had no stop codons and remained in frame with V and J, and every other rearrangement counted as non-productive. CDR3 was defined by IMGT convention, running from the second conserved V-encoded cysteine to the conserved J-encoded phenylalanine. In an earlier analysis of more than 550 of the donors, sequences lacking an unambiguous match to a single V gene segment were excluded. In an earlier analysis of 587 of the donors, V segments were called functional above 56.7% productive rearrangements and were called segregating when the between-donor standard deviation exceeded 5%. A statistical classification framework was built to diagnose cytomegalovirus status from the catalog of TCR beta chain sequences. V and J gene assignment, in a later analysis, came from comparing TCR nucleotide sequences with IMGT/GENE-DB human TR gene sequences. The TCRdist pipeline was used in a later analysis to assign CDR3 sequences and most-parsimonious VDJ recombination scenarios. In a later analysis, each TCR beta chain was defined by its CDR3 amino acid sequence together with its V-gene family, and reads without a unique V-gene family were excluded. As a way to deal with suspected cross-contamination and a sequencing artifact, a later analysis dropped more than 500 nucleotide sequences that were highly shared and had low generation probability. For each public chain, a later analysis derived a clonal expansion index from normalized ranks of inferred template counts within each repertoire. A later analysis computed generation probabilities with a VDJ recombination model fitted to out-of-frame rearrangements, and checked the results against IGoR. In a later analysis, hypergeometric tests were used to score TCR-TCR, TCR-HLA and TCR-CMV co-occurrence, with a repertoire-size bias correction applied to TCR pairs. To estimate false discovery rates, a later analysis permuted the HLA or CMV assignments 20 times. In a later analysis, co-occurring TCRs were grouped using DBSCAN, with TCRdist sequence similarity added in when clustering inside HLA-allele-positive subsets. For co-occurrence clustering, repertoires with fewer than 30,000 or more than 120,000 public chains were excluded, along with roughly 5 repertoires with anomalous nucleotide sharing. What TCRdb holds here is the immuneACCESS table cut down to in-frame rearrangements. Part of the clones is not present; checked against another copy, under half of the missing clones reflect an unresolved V gene, and the others are unexplained. V and J calls plus clone size are reproduced from that table; the DNA served to infer D and trimming. Across this sample there are 150,000 or so clones, with almost 80% seen only once. The ten largest clones take up 0.85% to 1% of the sample.

The chain was built from TRBV9 and TRBJ1-1; 9 of the junction bases match TRBD1. The specimen sequenced was PBMCs. This sequence was found in a woman in her 50s in good health and CMV-seropositive. The nucleotides are TGTGCCAGCAGCGCCCGACAGGGGGGTCGGACTGAAGCTTTCTTT. Protein translation: CASSARQGGRTEAFF.